This TCR beta chain was profiled in a study of OX40 agonist ivuxolimab in advanced cancers. CDR3 length: 16 residues. Germline CDR1 and CDR2: SGDLS and YYNGEE. V was trimmed by 3 bases and J by 0 bases, leaving 12 bases between them. Whole-study findings and limits: Clonal expansion from baseline to week 6 occurred in both CD4+ and CD8+ T cells.

Patients who had autoimmune disease history or got systemic immunosuppression were left out. Profiled with immunoSEQ multiplex PCR; TCRdb holds only in-frame clones, not every one. The table shows 26,000 or so clones, with 85% to 90% occurring only once. For this clone: Its target is unknown.

The input for sequencing was CD4+ or CD8+ T cells sorted from blood, taken in a trial of the OX40 agonist ivuxolimab. The rearrangement links TRBV9 to TRBJ1-4, with D unclear. This TCR was sampled from an adult with an advanced solid tumor such as melanoma, head and neck, liver or kidney cancer. The CDR3: CASSGERGATNEKLFF. As DNA, the CDR3 is TGTGCCAGCAGCGGGGAGCGGGGAGCAACTAATGAAAAACTGTTTTTT. Supplemented by reference TRBV9 and TRBJ1-4, the full variable domain reads DSGVTQTPKHLITATGQRVTLRCSPRSGDLSVYWYQQSLDQGLQFLIQYYNGEERAKGNILERFSAQQFPDLHSELNLSSLELGDSALYFCASSGERGATNEKLFFGSGTQLSVL.